The 7 T cell receptor beta chains in this list originate from one sample, sequenced in a study of cytomegalovirus exposure and HLA in healthy donors. PCR involved 60 Vbeta and 13 Jbeta primers. Sequencing used immunoSEQ multiplex PCR; TCRdb keeps in-frame clones, though not all of them. The sample shows about 190,000 clones, approximately 70% of them seen only once. Sequencing was performed on PBMCs. The receptor source for this set is a young woman in good health and CMV-seropositive.

V and J are TRBV10-2 and TRBJ2-7, with a tentative D call TRBD2 (5 bases). Germline CDR1 and CDR2: WSHSY and SAAADI. Between the trimmed V and J ends, which lost 8 bases and 0 bases, there was a span of 11 bases. This CDR3 is built from 13 residues. CDR3 sequence reads: CASALAPSYEQYF. The CDR3 DNA follows: TGCGCCAGCGCCCTAGCTCCCTCCTACGAGCAGTACTTC.

V gene TRBV6-5 combines with J gene TRBJ2-2, with D possibly TRBD1 on 5 matching bases. V lost 7 bases to trimming and J lost 6 bases, with 12 bases between them. There are 13 residues in the CDR3. Per the germline V gene, CDR1 is MNHEY and CDR2 is SVGAGI. Written as DNA, the CDR3 is TGTGCCAGCATACAGGTTTTGGCCGGGGAGCTGTTTTTT. It encodes CASIQVLAGELFF.

The chain joins TRBV7-6 to TRBJ1-5, with 7 bases aligning to TRBD1. V was pared by 5 bases and J by 4 bases, with 2 bases of the junction left unmatched. The CDR3 spans 13 residues. In germline, CDR1 is SGHVS, CDR2 FNYEAQ. Here the CDR3 reads CASSADRNQPQHF. CDR3 DNA sequence: TGTGCCAGCAGCGCGGACAGGAATCAGCCCCAGCATTTT.

This rearrangement joins TRBV2 to TRBJ1-5; a weak D match, TRBD1 (5 bases). CDR3 length: 15 residues. Germline-derived CDR1 and CDR2 are SNHLY and FYNNEI. V shed 7 bases and J shed 4 bases, with 17 bases lying between them. The CDR3 loop is CASKFGGAENQPQHF. CDR3 DNA: TGTGCCAGCAAGTTTGGTGGGGCGGAAAATCAGCCCCAGCATTTT.

The V gene is TRBV18, the J gene TRBJ1-2; 7 nucleotides align to TRBD1. CDR1 KGHSH and CDR2 LQKENI come from the germline V gene. V shed 3 bases, J shed 6 bases, and the junction held 7 bases outside the gene matches. This CDR3 contains 14 residues. CDR3 sequence (DNA): TGTGCCAGCTCACCGGTCAGGGGGACGGATGGCTACACCTTC. Amino acids: CASSPVRGTDGYTF.

The CDR3 spells CASSLDWIIGLAIYEQYF. CDR3 sequence (DNA): TGCGCCAGCAGCCTGGACTGGATAATTGGACTAGCCATCTACGAGCAGTACTTC. This rearrangement joins TRBV5-1 to TRBJ2-7, with 8 bases aligning to TRBD2. The CDR3 is 18 amino acids. V gave up 4 bases and J gave up 3 bases; unmatched junction bases: 18. CDR1 and CDR2 (germline): SGHRS, YFSETQ.

This chain connects TRBV5-8 to TRBJ2-5; 10 bases line up with TRBD2. The J call is doubtful: the DNA matches TRBJ2-7 better. CDR1 and CDR2 from the germline V gene are SGHTS and YDEGEE. The CDR3 runs 16 residues. The CDR3 here is CASSLGLAARSYEQYF. The CDR3 bases are TGTGCCAGCAGCTTAGGACTAGCGGCACGCTCCTACGAGCAGTACTTC.